The 15 T cell receptor beta chains below all came from one sample that was sequenced in a study of tumor-infiltrating lymphocytes in primary liver carcinoma (dated by TCRdb to the late 2010s). Total RNA and DNA were co-extracted without cell sorting from 20-30 mg of bulk tissue using the AllPrep DNA/RNA mini kit. The sequencing machine was an Illumina HiSeq 2500. Starting from 500 to 650 ng total RNA, TCRbeta-specific cDNA was produced by reverse transcription with a constant-region primer and ProtoScript II reverse transcriptase. Construction of the TCRbeta libraries relied on three nested rounds of multiplex PCR, following a slightly modified ARM-PCR procedure. Each of the first two PCR rounds ran for approximately 10 cycles using multiplex TRBV1-TRBV30 forward primers together with a Cbeta reverse primer. The public reads were run again by TCRdb, first through fastp at Q25 and then through MiXCR, and only productive beta chains were kept. Each CDR3 protein gets just one entry, which takes the most common genes and DNA from the rows behind it. The sample data list tens of thousands of distinct CDR3 sequences, and 55% to 85% of these were observed just once. The top ten hold roughly a fifth of the sample.

The material sequenced was liver tumor tissue from sampling region 1. The cell subset or site tag for this specimen amounts to: tumor region T1, superior pole. The receptors come from a man aged 40-50 years with primary liver carcinoma and hepatitis B virus infection.

About this clonotype: The junction and the germline gene differ at one end; a read error may be behind it. The chain couples TRBV28 to TRBJ1-5; D is unresolved. The CDR3 extends over 13 amino acids. CDR1 and CDR2 (germline): MDHEN, SYDVKM. CDR3 DNA: TGTGCCGGCAGTGGTCGGCGAGATCAGCCCCAGCATTTC. Encoded protein: CAGSGRRDQPQHF. Based on the CDR3 plus reference TRBV28 and TRBJ1-5, the full variable domain is DVKVTQSSRYLVKRTGEKVFLECVQDMDHENMFWYRQDPGLGLRLIYFSYDVKMKEKGDIPEGYSVSREKKERFSLILESASTNQTSMYLCAGSGRRDQPQHFGDGTRLSIL.

As to this clonotype: One junction end does not reproduce the germline sequence, and a read error may be involved. The chain uses TRBV10-1 and TRBJ2-3, with 11 bases lining up with TRBD2. Germline V CDR1 and CDR2: WNHNN, SYGVQD (reference sequence). CDR3 length: 17 residues. DNA of the CDR3: TGTGTCAGCAGTGATGGGGGACTAGCGGAGGAGGACGATACGCAGTATTTT. Its protein product is CVSSDGGLAEEDDTQYF.

Note on this clonotype: The junction differs from germline at one of its ends, possibly a read error. The chain recombines TRBV5-4 with TRBJ1-2; TRBD1 matches at 7 bases. This CDR3 contains 16 residues. Germline assignment: CDR1 SGHNT and CDR2 YYREEE (reference sequence). The CDR3 sequence: CASNTNQGGRDRGYIF. As DNA, the CDR3 is TGTGCCAGCAACACTAACCAGGGGGGTCGGGATCGGGGCTACATCTTC. Filled out from reference TRBV5-4 and TRBJ1-2, the complete variable domain reads ETGVTQSPTHLIKTRGQQVTLRCSSQSGHNTVSWYQQALGQGPQFIFQYYREEENGRGNFPPRFSGLQFPNYSSELNVNALELDDSALYLCASNTNQGGRDRGYIFGSGTRLTVV.

A few counts support this clonotype. The chain links TRBV9 to TRBJ2-1; a weak D match, TRBD1 (6 bases). CDR3 size: 16 residues. Trimming shortened V by 3 bases and J by 4 bases, and 17 bases separated the two germline ends. Germline CDR1 and CDR2: SGDLS and YYNGEE. The CDR3 here is CASSARGGRNYNEQFF. CDR3 nucleotides: TGTGCCAGCAGCGCCCGAGGGGGTCGGAATTACAATGAGCAGTTCTTC.

By frequency in the sample, this clonotype is medium-sized (0.01 to 0.1%). The J gene is TRBJ2-5, the V gene TRBV6-6, with D maybe TRBD2 (7 bases). Per the germline V gene, CDR1 is MNHNY and CDR2 is SVGAGI (reference sequence). Trimming shortened V by 7 bases and J by 4 bases, and 19 bases separated the two germline ends. The CDR3 length is 15 residues. CDR3 sequence reads: CASTPLRGGGETQYF. CDR3 coding DNA: TGTGCCAGCACCCCATTAAGGGGGGGGGGAGAGACCCAGTACTTC.

This sequence joins TRBV29-1 and TRBJ2-5; 8 positions agree with TRBD2. Losses at the gene ends were 6 bases for V and 5 bases for J; bases not matched to a gene: 17. This CDR3 is built from 16 residues. Per germline, CDR1 SQVTM and CDR2 ANQGSEA. The CDR3 region is CSVTPGISGNDETQYF. The CDR3, as DNA: TGCAGCGTGACACCAGGGATTAGCGGGAATGACGAGACCCAGTACTTC.

In this sample, this clonotype turned up once. Sequence at one end of the junction differs from germline and may be a read error. The chain employs TRBV6-6 and TRBJ2-1; no firm D call. The CDR3 runs 12 residues. Germline loops: CDR1 MNHNY, CDR2 SVGAGI (reference sequence). CDR3 coding DNA: TGTGTCAGCAGTCCGGGCGGAAATGAGCAGCCCTTC. Translating gives CVSSPGGNEQPF.

Remarks on this clonotype: One end of the junction is discordant with germline, which a read error may explain. The V and J genes are TRBV10-3 and TRBJ2-3; no clear D. The CDR3 is 14 residues long. Germline CDR1 and CDR2: ENHRY and SYGVKD. CDR3 coding DNA: TGTGTCATCGGTGAGTTGTCCAGCACAGATACGCAGTATTTT. This encodes CVIGELSSTDTQYF.

Concerning this clonotype itself: The junction and the germline gene differ at one end; a read error may be behind it. CDR3 loop: CAGSPTGGGWEEQYF. The DNA for the CDR3 is TGCGCCGGCAGCCCCACAGGGGGCGGTTGGGAGGAGCAATACTTC. The genes are TRBV4-1 and TRBJ2-7, with 9 positions matching TRBD1. Germline CDR1 is MGHRA and CDR2 is YSYEKL. This CDR3 has 15 amino acids.

A remark on this clonotype: One end of the junction is discordant with germline, which a read error may explain. V and J are TRBV10-1 and TRBJ1-5; 11 bases agree with TRBD1. The CDR3 contains 14 residues. Germline CDR1 and CDR2: WNHNN and SYGVQD (reference sequence). In DNA, the CDR3 is TGCGCCAACCGTAGGACAGGGGGCAATCAGCACCAGCATTTT. It translates to CANRRTGGNQHQHF.

Comments on this clonotype: Since no conserved phenylalanine or tryptophan closes the CDR3, a read error is the likely cause. This rearrangement joins TRBV10-3 to TRBJ1-1; no firm D call. Germline assignment: CDR1 ENHRY and CDR2 SYGVKD. V gave up 2 bases and J gave up 7 bases, with 8 bases separating them. CDR3 length: 12 amino acids. CDR3 DNA sequence: TGTGCCATCAGTGAGGGTCGGCATGAAGCTTTCTCT. Its translation: CAISEGRHEAFS.

The table lists this clonotype with a count of one. A clone one base away is much larger, so this may be a read error. The chain carries TRBV30 and TRBJ1-2; possible D gene TRBD1, 6 bases. Trimming left V 2 bases short and J 7 bases short, with 11 bases between. Looked up from germline, CDR1 is GTSNPN and CDR2 is SVGIG (reference sequence). The CDR3 contains 12 residues. CDR3 nucleotide sequence: TGTGCCTGGAGTCCAACAGGGTGTGGCTACACCTTC. Encoded protein: CAWSPTGCGYTF.

The chain employs TRBV11-1 and TRBJ2-7, with D unclear. CDR1 and CDR2 (germline): SGHAT, FQDESV (reference sequence). The CDR3 contains 13 residues. This chain's CDR3 is CTGSLKSPYEQYF. The CDR3 bases are TGTACCGGCAGCTTAAAATCGCCCTACGAGCAGTACTTC.

As concerns this clonotype: A much larger clone differs by one base, so this may be a read error. The chain carries TRBV4-1 and TRBJ2-5, with TRBD1 matching over 8 bases. J was trimmed by 6 bases and V by 2 bases; bases with no gene match: 8. The CDR3 has 15 amino acids. Germline CDR1 is MGHRA and CDR2 is YSYEKL. The CDR3 DNA follows: TGCGCCAGCAGCCAATACGGACAGGGCCTAAAGACCCAGTACTTC. This translates into CASSQYGQGLKTQYF.

Note on this clonotype: Because the CDR3 is missing its conserved closing phenylalanine or tryptophan, this is likely a read error. J is TRBJ2-7 and V is TRBV10-3; 9 bases match TRBD2. This CDR3 has 13 amino acids. Germline lookup yields CDR1 ENHRY and CDR2 SYGVKD. DNA of the CDR3: TGTGCCATCCAGCGGGAGGACTCCTACGGGCAGTACTTA. As protein: CAIQREDSYGQYL.